This T cell receptor (delta chain) was found in a study of γδ T cells in repeated Plasmodium falciparum infection. Turning to the study itself: The natural-infection arm compared Malian children under seasonal malaria with matched Australian children.

Of note for this clone: Its antigen is unknown. The protein recorded in TCRdb matches a much larger clone and deviates from this DNA's translation at residue 12, suggesting a read error; the protein here is obtained by translating the DNA.

Flow sorting of PBMC yielded separate Vgamma9/Vdelta2+ and Vdelta2-negative gammadelta T cell populations for bulk repertoire analysis. V trimming: 4 bases; J trimming: 0 bases; junction bases outside the gene matches: 24. This CDR3 spans 22 amino acids. In germline, CDR1 is TSWWSYY, CDR2 QGS. The study, taken as a whole, reports: Repeated controlled infections reportedly drove waves of new clonotype selection in Vdelta2-negative, mostly Vdelta1+, gammadelta repertoires.

TRG and TRD sequences were obtained from every sorted gammadelta sample. TCRdb repeated clone calling on the multiplex PCR reads with CATT. Of tens of thousands of delta-chain clones listed, 1.7% were seen once; the top ten hold about 15%. The receptor comes from a pool of human donors (malaria-infected and uninfected, not separated). Source material: gamma-delta T cells from blood. This sequence joins TRDV1 and TRDJ1, with 9 bases identical to TRDD3. CDR3: CALGVIRPGWGWGDTDTDKLIF. Written as DNA, the CDR3 is TGTGCTCTTGGGGTCATACGTCCCGGCTGGGGCTGGGGGGATACTGACACCGATAAACTCATCTTT.